The clone carrying this TCR beta chain was seen a handful of times. The target antigen is unknown. The data originate from a study of cytomegalovirus exposure and HLA in healthy donors. Study background: An analysis done earlier identified approximately 120 million unique TCR beta sequences from approximately 170 million T cells.

The CDR3 spans 15 residues. The V gene end was trimmed by 0 bases and the J gene end by 6 bases; junction bases not matched to a gene: 7. Germline lookup yields CDR1 SGHRS and CDR2 YFSETQ. Primers: 60 Vbeta forward and 13 Jbeta reverse. Only in-frame clones appear in the TCRdb table, and some are missing; sequencing was by immunoSEQ multiplex PCR. The sample has 150,000 to 200,000 clones, 75% to 80% seen once; the top ten hold more than 12%. Study-wide points: Rates of TCR association differed by HLA locus in a later analysis, with DRB1 highest and HLA-C lowest.

The source material was PBMCs. The gene calls are TRBV5-1 and TRBJ2-7; 9 nucleotides agree with TRBD1. The TCR originated in a man in his fifties in good health and CMV-seropositive. For the CDR3, the DNA is TGCGCCAGCAGCTTGGGCCCGGACAGGGGCCGCGAGCAGTACGTC. Protein product: CASSLGPDRGREQYV.